This TCR beta chain was sequenced for a study of T cells in Graves' hyperthyroidism and ophthalmopathy. The CDR3 spans 14 residues. Germline CDR1 reads DFQATT; CDR2 reads SNEGSKA (reference sequence). V was pared by 6 bases and J by 7 bases, with 11 bases of the junction left unmatched. Exclusion criteria comprised uncontrolled infection, other autoimmune disease, pregnancy or lactation. RNA transcripts served as the template for amplifying TCR beta CDR3 regions. A set of HTBI primers served as the primers for a first-round RT-PCR of the TCR CDR3. From the multiplex PCR reads, TCRdb called clonotypes with MiXCR, one entry per CDR3 protein. This table holds hundreds of thousands of distinct CDR3 sequences, 35% found once. This clonotype turned up a few times. Its specificity is not known. Study conclusions and caveats: Ophthalmopathy prediction by the model preceded onset by a median about 6.5 months. A model using 13 V-J features told ophthalmopathy apart from stable hyperthyroidism.

Sequenced material: blood. The chain joins TRBV20-1 to TRBJ2-7; 11 bases map to TRBD2. This clonotype originated in a woman between 40 and 50 years old with Graves' hyperthyroidism. CDR3 region: CSADNSGGAGEQYF. The CDR3 region has the DNA TGCAGTGCGGATAATAGCGGGGGGGCTGGAGAGCAGTACTTC.